What follows describes a single T cell receptor (beta chain). Its antigen is not identified. This CDR3 has 16 amino acids. J gave up 5 bases and V 2 bases, and 10 bases lay outside the gene matches. CDR1 is MDHEN and CDR2 is SYDVKM in the germline V gene. Sample-barcoded 5' priming and a J-beta primer mix drove a second PCR of 7 to 11 cycles. One entry per CDR3 protein results from TCRdb running MiXCR on the 5' RACE reads. The sample records 700,000 or so distinct CDR3 sequences, 20% to 25% being singletons. This entry belongs to a study of blood T cells in healthy people across ages. General study results and limits: The study found more naive CD4+ cells and higher diversity in long-lived than aged donors. Possibly, changes in expanded clonotypes were confounded because donor CMV status was unknown. Naive T cell percentage and TCR beta diversity correlated strongly.

The receptor's source is a man between 65 and 79 years old in good health. Sequencing used blood. The chain employs TRBV28 and TRBJ2-7; TRBD1 agrees at 9 bases. The CDR3 loop is CASSLNPGQGPNEQYF. The CDR3 bases are TGTGCCAGCAGTTTAAACCCGGGACAGGGACCAAACGAGCAGTACTTC. Together with reference TRBV28 and TRBJ2-7, the CDR3 gives the full variable domain: DVKVTQSSRYLVKRTGEKVFLECVQDMDHENMFWYRQDPGLGLRLIYFSYDVKMKEKGDIPEGYSVSREKKERFSLILESASTNQTSMYLCASSLNPGQGPNEQYFGPGTRLTVT.